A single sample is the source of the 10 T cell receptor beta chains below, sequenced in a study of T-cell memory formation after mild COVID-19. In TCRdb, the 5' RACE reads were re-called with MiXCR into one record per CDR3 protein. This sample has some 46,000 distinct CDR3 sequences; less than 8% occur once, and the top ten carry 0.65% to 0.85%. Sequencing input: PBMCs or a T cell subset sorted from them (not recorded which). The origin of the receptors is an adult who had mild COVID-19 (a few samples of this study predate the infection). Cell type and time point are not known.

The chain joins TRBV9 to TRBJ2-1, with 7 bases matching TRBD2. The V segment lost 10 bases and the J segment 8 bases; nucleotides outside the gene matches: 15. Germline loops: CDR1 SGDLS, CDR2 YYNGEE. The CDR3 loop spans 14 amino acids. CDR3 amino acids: CASQAAGARDEQFF. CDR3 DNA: TGTGCCTCCCAAGCGGCGGGAGCACGGGATGAGCAGTTCTTC.

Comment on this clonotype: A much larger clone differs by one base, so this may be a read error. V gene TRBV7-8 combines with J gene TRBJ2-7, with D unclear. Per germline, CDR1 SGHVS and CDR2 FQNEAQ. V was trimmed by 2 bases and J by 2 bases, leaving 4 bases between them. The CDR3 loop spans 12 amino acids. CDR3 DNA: TGTGCCAGCAGCTTATCCGCCTACGAGCAGTACTTC. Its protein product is CASSLSAYEQYF.

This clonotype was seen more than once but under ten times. The CDR3, as DNA: TGTGCCAGCAGCCCCCCCAGAGTAGCGGGGTTCCAAGAGACCCAGTACTTC. Translated: CASSPPRVAGFQETQYF. The chain uses TRBV3-1 and TRBJ2-5, with 8 bases matching TRBD2. With 4 bases clipped from V and 1 base from J, the junction kept 11 bases outside the gene matches. The CDR3 totals 17 residues. Germline loops: CDR1 LGHDT, CDR2 YNNKEL (reference sequence).

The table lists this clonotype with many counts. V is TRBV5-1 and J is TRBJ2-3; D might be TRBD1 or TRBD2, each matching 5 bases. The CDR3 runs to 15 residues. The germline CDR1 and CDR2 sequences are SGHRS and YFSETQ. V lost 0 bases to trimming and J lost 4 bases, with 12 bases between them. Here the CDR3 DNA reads TGCGCCAGCAGCTTGGGACAGTTGGGGGCAGATACGCAGTATTTT. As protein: CASSLGQLGADTQYF. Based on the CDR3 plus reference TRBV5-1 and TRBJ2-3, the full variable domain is KAGVTQTPRYLIKTRGQQVTLSCSPISGHRSVSWYQQTPGQGLQFLFEYFSETQRNKGNFPGRFSGRQFSNSRSEMNVSTLELGDSALYLCASSLGQLGADTQYFGPGTRLTVL.

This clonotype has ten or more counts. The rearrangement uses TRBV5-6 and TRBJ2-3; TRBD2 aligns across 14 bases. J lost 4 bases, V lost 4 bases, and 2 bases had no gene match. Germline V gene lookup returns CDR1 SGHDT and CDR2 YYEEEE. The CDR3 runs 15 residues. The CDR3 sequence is CASSGLAGGSDTQYF. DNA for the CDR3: TGTGCCAGCAGCGGACTAGCGGGGGGATCAGATACGCAGTATTTT.

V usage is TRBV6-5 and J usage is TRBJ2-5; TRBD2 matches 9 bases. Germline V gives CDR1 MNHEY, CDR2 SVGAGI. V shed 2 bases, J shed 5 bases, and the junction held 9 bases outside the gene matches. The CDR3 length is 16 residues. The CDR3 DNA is TGTGCCAGCAGTTACCAGGGCGGGAGGGCCCGTGAGACCCAGTACTTC. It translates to CASSYQGGRARETQYF.

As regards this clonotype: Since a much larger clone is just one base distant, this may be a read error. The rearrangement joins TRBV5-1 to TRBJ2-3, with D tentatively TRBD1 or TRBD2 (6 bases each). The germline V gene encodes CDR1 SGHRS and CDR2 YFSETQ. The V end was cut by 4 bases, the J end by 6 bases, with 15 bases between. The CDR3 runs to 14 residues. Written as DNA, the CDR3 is TGCGCCAGCAGCCAACCGGGGGCTGCTGATACGCAGTATTTT. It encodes CASSQPGAADTQYF. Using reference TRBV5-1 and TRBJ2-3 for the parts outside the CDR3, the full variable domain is KAGVTQTPRYLIKTRGQQVTLSCSPISGHRSVSWYQQTPGQGLQFLFEYFSETQRNKGNFPGRFSGRQFSNSRSEMNVSTLELGDSALYLCASSQPGAADTQYFGPGTRLTVL.

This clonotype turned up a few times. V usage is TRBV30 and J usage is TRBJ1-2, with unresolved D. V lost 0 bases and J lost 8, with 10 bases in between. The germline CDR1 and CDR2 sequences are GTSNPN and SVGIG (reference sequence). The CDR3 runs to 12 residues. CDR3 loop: CAWSVLAAGYTF. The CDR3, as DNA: TGTGCCTGGAGTGTACTGGCCGCGGGCTACACCTTC.

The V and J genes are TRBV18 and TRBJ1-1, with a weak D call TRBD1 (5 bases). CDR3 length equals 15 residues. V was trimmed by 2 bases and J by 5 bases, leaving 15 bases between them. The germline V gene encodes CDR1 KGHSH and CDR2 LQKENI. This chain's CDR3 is CASSPIEGKITEAFF. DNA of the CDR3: TGTGCCAGCTCACCAATAGAGGGGAAAATAACTGAAGCTTTCTTT. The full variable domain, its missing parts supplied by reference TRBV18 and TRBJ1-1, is NAGVMQNPRHLVRRRGQEARLRCSPMKGHSHVYWYRQLPEEGLKFMVYLQKENIIDESGMPKERFSAEFPKEGPSILRIQQVVRGDSAAYFCASSPIEGKITEAFFGQGTRLTVV.

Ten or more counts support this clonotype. This CDR3 is CASSSSFGQETQYF. CDR3 DNA: TGTGCCAGCAGCTCTTCATTTGGGCAAGAGACCCAGTACTTC. This rearrangement joins TRBV7-2 to TRBJ2-5; D is undetermined. Germline assignment: CDR1 SGHTA and CDR2 FQGNSA. The CDR3 has 14 residues. The V end lost 4 bases, the J end lost 2 bases, and 11 bases lay between the germline ends.